These 23 T cell receptor beta chains share one sample of origin, sequenced in a study of cytomegalovirus exposure and HLA in healthy donors. A multiplex PCR was run with 60 Vbeta primers and 13 Jbeta primers. Sequenced by immunoSEQ multiplex PCR; TCRdb stores in-frame clones only, minus some. The sample holds approximately 150,000 clones, over 75% seen once. Sequenced input: PBMCs. The receptor set was obtained from a male donor in good health and CMV-seronegative.

As DNA, the CDR3 is TGTGCCAGCAGCCCCCTAGCGGGGGCGGGGAATGAGCAGTTCTTC. Translated, it gives CASSPLAGAGNEQFF. The V gene is TRBV7-6, the J gene TRBJ2-7, with TRBD2 matching 10 bases. The J call could be wrong; TRBJ2-1 is a better fit for the DNA end. This CDR3 has 15 amino acids. Per the germline V gene, CDR1 is SGHVS and CDR2 is FNYEAQ.

About this clone itself: At one end, the junction sequence differs from germline, possibly due to a read error. This chain links TRBV5-1 with TRBJ2-7, with TRBD2 identical over 8 bases. CDR3 length: 14 amino acids. Germline assignment: CDR1 SGHRS and CDR2 YFSETQ. In DNA form, the CDR3 reads TGCGCCAGCAGCTTCACTAGCGGTTCCTACGGGCAGTACTTC. It is translated as CASSFTSGSYGQYF.

The rearrangement links TRBV10-2 to TRBJ2-7, with TRBD2 matching 7 bases. Germline CDR1 reads WSHSY; CDR2 reads SAAADI. This CDR3 spans 15 amino acids. With 2 bases clipped from V and 3 bases from J, the junction kept 7 bases outside the gene matches. The DNA for the CDR3 is TGCGCCAGCAGTGAGCCTTCGCGGGGGATCTACGAGCAGTACTTC. Translated: CASSEPSRGIYEQYF.

Worth noting for this clone: This is likely a read error, given that the CDR3 carries no conserved phenylalanine or tryptophan at its end. The chain couples TRBV7-2 to TRBJ1-6, with D uncertain. CDR3 length equals 14 residues. From germline, CDR1 is SGHTA and CDR2 FQGNSA. V lost 3 bases and J 9 bases, leaving 12 bases between the germline ends. As DNA, the CDR3 is TGTGCCAGCAGCTTGGGGTGGGAGGGTTCACCCCTCCACCTT. Translating it yields CASSLGWEGSPLHL.

The rearrangement uses TRBV19 and TRBJ2-7; D possibly corresponds to TRBD1 (6 bases). Trimming stripped 3 bases from V and 0 bases from J, with 18 bases between. Germline V gene data show CDR1 as LNHDA and CDR2 as SQIVND (reference sequence). This CDR3 contains 17 residues. The CDR3 nucleotides read TGTGCCAGTAGTATCGCCGCCCTGGGGGCGAACTCCTACGAGCAGTACTTC. Translation gives CASSIAALGANSYEQYF.

The V gene is TRBV14, the J gene TRBJ2-7; perhaps TRBD1 as D (5 bases). V was clipped by 4 bases and J by 3 bases, with 7 bases between them. Germline-derived CDR1 and CDR2 are SGHDN and FVKESK. CDR3 size: 12 residues. CDR3 nucleotide sequence: TGTGCCAGCAGCCCTCAGGGCTACGAGCAGTACTTC. This sequence encodes CASSPQGYEQYF.

The chain carries TRBV6-5 and TRBJ2-7, with 8 bases matching TRBD2. From germline, CDR1 is MNHEY and CDR2 SVGAGI. This CDR3 contains 14 residues. Losses at the gene ends were 0 bases for V and 7 bases for J; bases not matched to a gene: 5. DNA for the CDR3: TGTGCCAGCAGTTACTCCCCAGCGGGGGAGGAGCAGTACTTC. Amino acid sequence: CASSYSPAGEEQYF.

This chain joins TRBV19 and TRBJ1-2; no definite D call. This CDR3 has 14 residues. The V end lost 5 bases, the J end lost 2 bases, and 12 bases lay between the germline ends. The germline V gene encodes CDR1 LNHDA and CDR2 SQIVND (reference sequence). In nucleotides, the CDR3 is TGTGCCAGTAGTTCCCTTGAGGGAAACTATGGCTACACCTTC. Protein sequence: CASSSLEGNYGYTF.

The gene calls are TRBV19 and TRBJ1-1; the match to TRBD1 covers 7 bases. V dropped 8 bases and J dropped 0; count of bases not matched to a gene: 12. The CDR3 has 16 amino acids. Germline CDR1 is LNHDA and CDR2 is SQIVND (reference sequence). CDR3 in amino acids: CASGWAGGGLNTEAFF. The CDR3 region has the DNA TGTGCCAGTGGATGGGCGGGAGGGGGCTTGAACACTGAAGCTTTCTTT.

The chain couples TRBV19 to TRBJ1-1; unclear D gene. Trimming removed 6 bases at V and 1 base at J, with 12 bases between. CDR1 and CDR2 (germline): LNHDA, SQIVND (reference sequence). The CDR3 runs 14 residues. CDR3 in amino acids: CASRPWAPNTEAFF. CDR3 in DNA: TGTGCCAGTAGACCGTGGGCCCCGAACACTGAAGCTTTCTTT.

The J gene is TRBJ1-2, the V gene TRBV11-2; TRBD1 is a possible D gene (6 bases). The CDR3 runs 16 residues. V dropped 0 bases and J dropped 2 bases, with 13 bases sitting between them. The germline V gene has CDR1 SGHAT and CDR2 FQNNGV. DNA of the CDR3: TGTGCCAGCAGCTTAGACGCAGGGGCCGCGAACTATGGCTACACCTTC. Encoded protein: CASSLDAGAANYGYTF.

This chain links TRBV4-2 with TRBJ2-1, with a possible D match to TRBD2 (7 bases). The CDR3 consists of 17 residues. Trimming took off 3 bases at V and 8 bases at J, with 23 bases between the two ends. Germline values: CDR1 LGHNA, CDR2 YNFKEQ. CDR3 bases: TGTGCCAGCAGCCAGGTTCTCGGCGGGGGCGGTGCCTATGAGCAGTTCTTC. This translates into CASSQVLGGGGAYEQFF.

This chain connects TRBV5-1 to TRBJ1-2, with 8 bases lining up with TRBD1. Germline CDR1 reads SGHRS; CDR2 reads YFSETQ. This CDR3 spans 14 amino acids. The V segment lost 4 bases and the J segment 4 bases; nucleotides outside the gene matches: 6. The CDR3, as DNA: TGCGCCAGCAGCCCCCAAACAGGGGGCTATGGCTACACCTTC. It is translated as CASSPQTGGYGYTF.

The V and J genes are TRBV2 and TRBJ2-3; no firm D call. The germline gives CDR1 SNHLY, CDR2 FYNNEI. The CDR3 length is 15 residues. Between the trimmed V and J ends, which lost 6 bases and 0 bases, there was a span of 13 bases. The CDR3: CASRTLLMSTDTQYF. CDR3 nucleotides: TGTGCCAGCAGGACACTCCTGATGAGCACAGATACGCAGTATTTT.

This chain uses TRBV12-2 with TRBJ2-7; TRBD2 reflects the table's D call only, with no check against the DNA. TRBV12-2 is recorded as a pseudogene. This CDR3 is 15 amino acids long. CDR3 bases: TGTGCAAGTCGCCCCGCGGCGGAGGGGAGATACGAGCAGTACTTC. Amino acid sequence: CASRPAAEGRYEQYF.

This clone has only one observation. The gene calls are TRBV9 and TRBJ2-7; perhaps TRBD1 as D (6 bases). The CDR3 has 18 amino acids. V gave up 0 bases and J gave up 1 base, with 20 bases separating them. The V gene's germline CDR1 is SGDLS and CDR2 YYNGEE. The CDR3 is CASSVVLLRAGDSYEQYF. As DNA, the CDR3 is TGTGCCAGCAGCGTAGTTTTGTTGAGGGCAGGGGATTCCTACGAGCAGTACTTC.

CDR3 sequence: CASSLSAIGQGGDGYTF. The CDR3 bases are TGCGCCAGCAGCTTGTCAGCCATTGGACAGGGCGGTGATGGCTACACCTTC. This chain uses TRBV5-1 with TRBJ1-2; TRBD1 aligns across 8 bases. Unmatched junction bases numbered 14, after V lost 1 base and J lost 6 bases. In germline, CDR1 is SGHRS, CDR2 YFSETQ. The CDR3 totals 17 residues.

This sequence joins TRBV14 and TRBJ1-2; tentatively, D is TRBD1 (6 bases). Trimming shortened V by 9 bases and J by 8 bases, and 19 bases separated the two germline ends. The CDR3 sequence is 13 residues long. Germline CDR1 and CDR2: SGHDN and FVKESK. This CDR3 is CARQTNNRDGYTF. The CDR3 DNA reads TGTGCCAGACAAACTAATAACAGGGACGGCTACACCTTC.

The chain carries TRBV5-4 and TRBJ2-2; D is possibly TRBD2 (6 bases). V lost 4 bases and J 2 bases, leaving 15 bases between the germline ends. The CDR3 contains 16 residues. CDR1 is SGHNT, CDR2 YYREEE, per germline (reference sequence). Here the CDR3 DNA reads TGTGCCAGCAGCCCCTTGGGCGGGGCTAACACCGGGGAGCTGTTTTTT. Encoded protein: CASSPLGGANTGELFF.

This clone was observed a few times. CDR3 residues: CASSLRLAGLNYNEQFF. The CDR3 bases are TGCGCCAGCAGCCTACGACTAGCGGGGTTGAACTACAATGAGCAGTTCTTC. This sequence joins TRBV4-3 and TRBJ2-1; 11 bases are a match to TRBD2. The germline gives CDR1 LGHNA, CDR2 YSLEER. This CDR3 spans 17 amino acids. With 4 bases clipped from V and 3 bases from J, the junction kept 8 bases outside the gene matches.

This chain connects TRBV6-5 to TRBJ2-5; 7 nucleotides match TRBD2. This CDR3 comprises 13 residues. With V trimmed by 6 bases and J by 5 bases, 6 bases remained unmatched. Germline lookup yields CDR1 MNHEY and CDR2 SVGAGI. The CDR3 here is CASRSGELETQYF. For the CDR3, the DNA is TGTGCCAGCAGAAGCGGGGAATTGGAGACCCAGTACTTC.

The rearrangement joins TRBV4-2 to TRBJ2-3; 7 bases align to TRBD1. V lost 1 base, J lost 8 bases, and 9 bases stayed unmatched. The germline CDR1 and CDR2 sequences are LGHNA and YNFKEQ. The CDR3 loop spans 15 amino acids. CDR3 sequence (DNA): TGTGCCAGCAGCCAAGGGTTGGGAACAGGGGCTACGCAGTATTTT. It codes for CASSQGLGTGATQYF.

The CDR3 region has the DNA TGCGCCAGCAGCCCCGGAGGTGGCTACACCTTC. Translated: CASSPGGGYTF. The chain uses TRBV5-1 and TRBJ1-2, with no clear D. The V end was cut by 4 bases, the J end by 7 bases, with 8 bases between. Per the germline V gene, CDR1 is SGHRS and CDR2 is YFSETQ. The CDR3 sequence is 11 residues long.